A single sample gave rise to the 21 T cell receptor beta chains below, sequenced in a study of blood T cell repertoires in COVID-19. The table came from immunoSEQ multiplex PCR; TCRdb's copy has only in-frame clones and leaves some out. Found here are 75,000 or so clones, around 85% of them singletons; the top ten hold around 5%. The specimen was peripheral blood. These receptors all come from a woman aged 80 or older with active or convalescent COVID-19.

This sequence joins TRBV5-1 and TRBJ1-1; the D is unclear. Germline V gene data show CDR1 as SGHRS and CDR2 as YFSETQ. Trimming took off 0 bases at V and 0 bases at J, with 12 bases between the two ends. This CDR3 contains 16 residues. The CDR3 bases are TGCGCCAGCAGCTTGGCCTGGGGAGTCATGAACACTGAAGCTTTCTTT. This gives the protein CASSLAWGVMNTEAFF.

The V call is TRBV28, the J call TRBJ2-3; 7 nucleotides match TRBD1. The CDR3 has 13 amino acids. Looked up from germline, CDR1 is MDHEN and CDR2 is SYDVKM. CDR3 region: CATGDSVTDTQYF. The CDR3 DNA sequence: TGTGCTACCGGGGACAGTGTCACAGATACGCAGTATTTT.

The chain combines TRBV21-1 with TRBJ2-5; the D call in the table, TRBD2, was not verified against the DNA. TRBV21-1 is listed as a pseudogene. The CDR3 is 14 amino acids. The CDR3 nucleotides are TGTGCCAGCAGGAAGATAGCGTTTCAAGAGACCCAGTACTTC. This gives the protein CASRKIAFQETQYF.

The J gene is TRBJ2-7, the V gene TRBV7-9; 11 bases line up with TRBD2. Germline values: CDR1 SEHNR, CDR2 FQNEAQ (reference sequence). The CDR3 runs to 15 residues. V lost 5 bases and J lost 3; bases outside the gene matches: 6. Here the CDR3 reads CASSPTGTSGYEQYF. In nucleotides, the CDR3 is TGTGCCAGCAGCCCGACCGGGACTAGCGGCTACGAGCAGTACTTC.

The chain carries TRBV5-1 and TRBJ2-1, with D perhaps TRBD2 (5 bases). Deletions cut 4 bases from V and 5 bases from J, with 13 bases between. CDR1 and CDR2 (germline): SGHRS, YFSETQ. The CDR3 runs 14 residues. CDR3 protein: CASSPRAENNEQFF. The CDR3 coding sequence is TGCGCCAGCAGCCCCAGAGCGGAAAACAATGAGCAGTTCTTC. Variable domain in full (rest from reference TRBV5-1 and TRBJ2-1): KAGVTQTPRYLIKTRGQQVTLSCSPISGHRSVSWYQQTPGQGLQFLFEYFSETQRNKGNFPGRFSGRQFSNSRSEMNVSTLELGDSALYLCASSPRAENNEQFFGPGTRLTVL.

V and J are TRBV9 and TRBJ1-1; no definite D call. V was shortened by 3 bases and J by 6 bases, with 15 bases between the two germline ends. There are 14 residues in the CDR3. Germline V gives CDR1 SGDLS, CDR2 YYNGEE. The CDR3 loop reads CASSGAPRDAEAFF. The DNA for the CDR3 is TGTGCCAGCAGCGGGGCCCCCCGTGACGCTGAAGCTTTCTTT. Combining the CDR3 with reference TRBV9 and TRBJ1-1 gives the whole variable domain DSGVTQTPKHLITATGQRVTLRCSPRSGDLSVYWYQQSLDQGLQFLIQYYNGEERAKGNILERFSAQQFPDLHSELNLSSLELGDSALYFCASSGAPRDAEAFFGQGTRLTVV.

The chain couples TRBV4-3 to TRBJ1-1; D is ambiguous. The germline V gene has CDR1 LGHNA and CDR2 YSLEER. The CDR3 is 16 amino acids. Trimming left V 0 bases short and J 3 bases short, with 14 bases between. The chain's CDR3 is CASSQDSTRRYTEAFF. CDR3 in DNA: TGCGCCAGCAGCCAAGATTCCACAAGGAGGTACACTGAAGCTTTCTTT.

The gene calls are TRBV28 and TRBJ2-7, with D possibly being TRBD2 (5 bases). The germline V and J ends were trimmed by 2 bases and 4 bases, with 6 bases remaining between them. The CDR3 length is 12 residues. Germline assignment: CDR1 MDHEN and CDR2 SYDVKM. CDR3 in DNA: TGTGCCAGCAGTTTACGGGGATACGAGCAGTACTTC. Translation gives CASSLRGYEQYF.

This sequence joins TRBV28 and TRBJ1-2; 7 bases are a match to TRBD1. Germline CDR1 is MDHEN and CDR2 is SYDVKM. This CDR3 has 15 amino acids. The ends lost 6 bases at V and 0 bases at J; junction bases unmatched: 7. In nucleotides, the CDR3 is TGTGCCAGCAGGGGGACAGCCATAGCTAACTATGGCTACACCTTC. Translating gives CASRGTAIANYGYTF.

The chain couples TRBV19 to TRBJ2-5; TRBD2 matches 9 bases. The CDR3 loop spans 17 amino acids. V lost 5 bases to trimming and J lost 5 bases; unmatched junction nucleotides: 15. Germline V gene data show CDR1 as LNHDA and CDR2 as SQIVND (reference sequence). The CDR3 bases are TGTGCCAGTAGTGCCCGGGGGAGAGCGGGAGGCATGGAGACCCAGTACTTC. It specifies CASSARGRAGGMETQYF.

J is TRBJ1-2 and V is TRBV3-1 (or the pseudogene TRBV3-2); TRBD1 is a possible D gene (6 bases). The germline gives CDR1 LGHDT, CDR2 YNNKEL (reference sequence). CDR3 size: 11 residues. V lost 5 bases to trimming and J lost 11 bases, with 12 bases between them. CDR3 DNA sequence: TGTGCCAGCAGCGCAGGGGTTGGTTACACCTTC. This translates into CASSAGVGYTF.

DNA for the CDR3: TGTGCCCGCCTGGTGGGGGGGCAGGGCGAGCAGTACTTC. Translation: CARLVGGQGEQYF. The chain combines TRBV5-6 with TRBJ2-7, with a weak D call TRBD2 (7 bases). The CDR3 totals 13 residues. Germline values: CDR1 SGHDT, CDR2 YYEEEE. Trimming stripped 10 bases from V and 6 bases from J, with 20 bases between. Full variable domain (missing parts from reference TRBV5-6 and TRBJ2-7): DAGVTQSPTHLIKTRGQQVTLRCSPKSGHDTVSWYQQALGQGPQFIFQYYEEEERQRGNFPDRFSGHQFPNYSSELNVNALLLGDSALYLCARLVGGQGEQYFGPGTRLTVT.

The chain links TRBV4-3 to TRBJ2-1; 12 bases fit TRBD2. The CDR3 spans 18 residues. The V and J ends lost 0 bases and 5 bases, in that order; junction bases with no gene match: 8. CDR1 is LGHNA and CDR2 is YSLEER in the germline V gene. The CDR3 is CASSQEAPTSGGNNEQFF. Here the CDR3 DNA reads TGCGCCAGCAGCCAAGAGGCCCCTACTAGCGGGGGGAACAATGAGCAGTTCTTC.

This clone was detected once. This sequence joins TRBV3-1 (or the pseudogene TRBV3-2) and TRBJ1-4; D unresolved. Germline assignment: CDR1 LGHDT and CDR2 YNNKEL (reference sequence). V lost 1 base and J lost 2, with 5 bases in between. This CDR3 comprises 14 residues. CDR3 sequence: CASSQAGTNEKLFF. The CDR3 DNA is TGTGCCAGCAGCCAAGCGGGGACTAATGAAAAACTGTTTTTT.

CDR3 nucleotide sequence: TGTGCCAGCAGCTTGGAACAAACCGGGGAGCTGTTTTTT. Its protein product is CASSLEQTGELFF. The gene calls are TRBV5-4 and TRBJ2-2; D is unclear. V was shortened by 0 bases and J by 5 bases, with 5 bases between the two germline ends. Germline V gives CDR1 SGHNT, CDR2 YYREEE (reference sequence). The CDR3 consists of 13 residues.

J is TRBJ1-2 and V is TRBV4-3; D is possibly TRBD1 (6 bases). CDR1 is LGHNA and CDR2 is YSLEER in the germline V gene. V was cut by 1 base and J by 8 bases, with 14 bases left in between. The CDR3 totals 14 residues. This CDR3 is CASSQGRGAVGYTF. The CDR3 DNA is TGCGCCAGCAGCCAAGGGCGGGGGGCGGTAGGCTACACCTTC.

Written as DNA, the CDR3 is TGTGCCAGCAGTTACGGGGAGGGGACTGAAGCTTTCTTT. Amino acids: CASSYGEGTEAFF. The V and J genes are TRBV6-5 and TRBJ1-1; TRBD1 is a possible D gene (5 bases). Germline CDR1 reads MNHEY; CDR2 reads SVGAGI. The CDR3 is made up of 13 amino acids. The V and J ends lost 2 bases and 5 bases respectively, with 9 bases between them.

The chain employs TRBV6-5 and TRBJ2-3; weak D call: TRBD1 (7 bases). The germline V gene has CDR1 MNHEY and CDR2 SVGAGI. Trimming removed 7 bases from V and 4 bases from J, with 15 bases in between. The CDR3 is 14 residues long. CDR3 loop: CASTAGQSADTQYF. In DNA form, the CDR3 reads TGTGCCAGCACCGCGGGACAGAGCGCAGATACGCAGTATTTT.

This clone was counted once. DNA of the CDR3: TGTGCCTGGAGAGGGAGGGGACAGGGTGGCTATGGCTACACCTTC. Translated: CAWRGRGQGGYGYTF. The rearrangement uses TRBV30 and TRBJ1-2; 9 nucleotides match TRBD1. Trimming took 3 bases from V and 4 from J; bases not matched to a gene: 9. Per germline, CDR1 GTSNPN and CDR2 SVGIG (reference sequence). The CDR3 extends over 15 amino acids.

The chain joins TRBV28 to TRBJ1-1; D gene unclear. The V gene's germline CDR1 is MDHEN and CDR2 SYDVKM. Trimming removed 3 bases at V and 2 bases at J, with 13 bases between. This CDR3 comprises 15 residues. DNA of the CDR3: TGTGCCAGCAGTTTGGGTGCGAGGTCTAACACTGAAGCTTTCTTT. Translating gives CASSLGARSNTEAFF. The full variable domain, in which reference TRBV28 and TRBJ1-1 provide the parts outside the CDR3, is DVKVTQSSRYLVKRTGEKVFLECVQDMDHENMFWYRQDPGLGLRLIYFSYDVKMKEKGDIPEGYSVSREKKERFSLILESASTNQTSMYLCASSLGARSNTEAFFGQGTRLTVV.

In its sample, this clone was seen a few times. V is TRBV14 and J is TRBJ2-2, with 9 bases that match TRBD1. Trimming took 4 bases from V and 5 from J; bases not matched to a gene: 5. Looked up from germline, CDR1 is SGHDN and CDR2 is FVKESK. The CDR3 is made up of 15 amino acids. The CDR3 here is CASSRTGAATGELFF. For the CDR3, the DNA is TGTGCCAGCAGCCGGACAGGGGCCGCAACCGGGGAGCTGTTTTTT. Combining the CDR3 with reference TRBV14 and TRBJ2-2 gives the whole variable domain EAGVTQFPSHSVIEKGQTVTLRCDPISGHDNLYWYRRVMGKEIKFLLHFVKESKQDESGMPNNRFLAERTGGTYSTLKVQPAELEDSGVYFCASSRTGAATGELFFGEGSRLTVL.